This T cell receptor (beta chain) came from a study of a mutant IDH1 vaccine in newly diagnosed glioma. The wider study: Vaccines were first given 4-6 weeks after radiotherapy alone, or with temozolomide cycles. Receipt of radiotherapy, temozolomide, or both preceded the study, and most received both.

This CDR3 contains 14 residues. Per germline, CDR1 SGHAT and CDR2 FQNNGV. V was clipped by 2 bases and J by 3 bases, with 7 bases between them. Clones were sequenced by immunoSEQ multiplex PCR, and TCRdb holds only the in-frame ones, with some missing. This sample has more than 35,000 clones; about four fifths occur once, and the top ten carry around 5%. Noted time point: week 35, safety follow-up. Topical imiquimod was applied with each vaccine dose, which held 300 ug of mutant IDH1 20-mer peptide. Eight vaccinations were given in weeks 1, 3, 5, 7, 11, 15, 19 and 23. Astrocytomas found in donors were new, WHO grade 3 or 4, IDH1-mutant and ATRX-lost. This clone was seen more than once but under ten times. What it binds is not known.

The receptor was derived from a woman aged 40 to 50 with glioma. Some clones in this sample may be carry-over from other donors' samples. This material consisted of PBMCs, taken from a glioma patient whose treatment included an IDH1 peptide vaccine. This chain uses TRBV11-2 with TRBJ1-4; no reliable D call. The CDR3 DNA reads as TGTGCCAGCAGCTTACAGTCTGCTAATGAAAAACTGTTTTTT. This gives the protein CASSLQSANEKLFF.